This passage covers 4 T cell receptor beta chains from one sample sequenced in a study of blood T cells in healthy people across ages. Primed by a sample-barcoded 5' primer and a J-beta primer mix, a second PCR proceeded for 7 to 11 cycles. Each CDR3 protein gets one entry after TCRdb re-called the 5' RACE reads with MiXCR. This sample yields 1.5 million to 2 million distinct CDR3 sequences, of which about 39% are seen a single time; more than 20% belongs to the top ten. The sequenced material came from blood. All receptors derive from a human donor in good health.

This sequence joins TRBV3-1 and TRBJ1-2; D ambiguous. The ends were cut back, 3 bases at V and 7 bases at J, with 9 bases in the middle. In germline, CDR1 is LGHDT, CDR2 YNNKEL (reference sequence). The CDR3 is 12 residues long. CDR3 coding DNA: TGTGCCAGCAGCCAGGGTGAGTTTGGCTACACCTTC. It yields the protein CASSQGEFGYTF.

This clonotype was counted a few times. The V call is TRBV29-1, the J call TRBJ1-2; no firm D call. The germline V gene encodes CDR1 SQVTM and CDR2 ANQGSEA. Trimming stripped 0 bases from V and 3 bases from J, with 8 bases between. The CDR3 has 13 amino acids. CDR3: CSVEDGEDYGYTF. The CDR3 nucleotides read TGCAGCGTTGAAGACGGGGAAGACTATGGCTACACCTTC.

V is TRBV4-3 and J is TRBJ1-2; D is uncertain. In germline, CDR1 is LGHNA, CDR2 YSLEER. V lost 4 bases to trimming and J lost 4 bases, with 16 bases between them. There are 15 residues in the CDR3. Here the CDR3 reads CASSRNPGLAYGYTF. The CDR3 region has the DNA TGCGCCAGCAGCCGCAATCCGGGCCTAGCCTATGGCTACACCTTC.

The chain combines TRBV7-6 with TRBJ1-1, with a tentative D call TRBD1 (5 bases). The CDR3 sequence is 14 residues long. The V gene lost 5 bases and the J gene lost 10 bases, with 20 bases spanning the gap. Germline CDR1 reads SGHVS; CDR2 reads FNYEAQ. CDR3: CASSAPTDKRVAFF. The CDR3 DNA reads TGTGCCAGCAGCGCGCCCACGGACAAAAGGGTAGCTTTCTTT.